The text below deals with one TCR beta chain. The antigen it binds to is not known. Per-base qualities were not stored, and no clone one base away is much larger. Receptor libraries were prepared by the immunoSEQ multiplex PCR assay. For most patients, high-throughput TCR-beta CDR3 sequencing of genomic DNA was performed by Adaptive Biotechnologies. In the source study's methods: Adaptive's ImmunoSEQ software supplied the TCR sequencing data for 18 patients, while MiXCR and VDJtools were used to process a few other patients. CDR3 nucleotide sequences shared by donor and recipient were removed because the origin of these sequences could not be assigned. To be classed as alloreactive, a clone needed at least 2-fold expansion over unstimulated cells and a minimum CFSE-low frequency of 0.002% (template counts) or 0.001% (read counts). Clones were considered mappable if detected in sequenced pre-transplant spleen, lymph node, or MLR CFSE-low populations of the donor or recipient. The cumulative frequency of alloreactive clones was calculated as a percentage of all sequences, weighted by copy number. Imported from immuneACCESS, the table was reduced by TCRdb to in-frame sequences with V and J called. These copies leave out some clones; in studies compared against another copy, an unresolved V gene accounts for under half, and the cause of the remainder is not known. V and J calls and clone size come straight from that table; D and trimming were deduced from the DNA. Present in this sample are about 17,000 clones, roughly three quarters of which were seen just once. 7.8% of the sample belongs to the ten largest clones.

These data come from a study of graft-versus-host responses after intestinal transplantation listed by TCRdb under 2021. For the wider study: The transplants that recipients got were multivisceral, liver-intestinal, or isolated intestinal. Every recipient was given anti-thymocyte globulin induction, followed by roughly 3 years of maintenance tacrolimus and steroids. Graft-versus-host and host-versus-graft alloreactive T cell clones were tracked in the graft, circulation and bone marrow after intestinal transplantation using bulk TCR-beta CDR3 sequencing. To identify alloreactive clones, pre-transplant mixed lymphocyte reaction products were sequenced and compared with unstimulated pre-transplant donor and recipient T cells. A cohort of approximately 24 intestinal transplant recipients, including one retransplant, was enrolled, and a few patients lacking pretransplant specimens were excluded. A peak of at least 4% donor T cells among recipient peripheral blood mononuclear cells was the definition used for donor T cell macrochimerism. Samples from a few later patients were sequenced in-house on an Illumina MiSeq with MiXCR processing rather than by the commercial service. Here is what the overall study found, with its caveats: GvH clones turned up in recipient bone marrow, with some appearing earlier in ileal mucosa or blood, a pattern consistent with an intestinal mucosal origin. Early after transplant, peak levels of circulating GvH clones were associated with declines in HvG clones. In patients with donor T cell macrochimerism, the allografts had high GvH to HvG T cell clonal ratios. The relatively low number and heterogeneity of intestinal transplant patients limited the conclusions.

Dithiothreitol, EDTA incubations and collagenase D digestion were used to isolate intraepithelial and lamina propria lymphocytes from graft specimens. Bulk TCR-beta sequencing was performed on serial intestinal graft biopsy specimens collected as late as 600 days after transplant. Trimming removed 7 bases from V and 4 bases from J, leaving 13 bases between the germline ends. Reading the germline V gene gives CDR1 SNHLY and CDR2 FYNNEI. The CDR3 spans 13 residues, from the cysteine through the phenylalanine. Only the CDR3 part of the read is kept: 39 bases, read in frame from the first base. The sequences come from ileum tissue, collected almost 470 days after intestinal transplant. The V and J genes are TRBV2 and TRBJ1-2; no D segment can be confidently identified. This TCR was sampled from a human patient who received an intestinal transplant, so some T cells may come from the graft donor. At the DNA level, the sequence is TGTGCCAGCAACTACGGCCAACCCTATGGCTACACCTTC. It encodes CASNYGQPYGYTF.